This T cell receptor (beta chain) originates from a study of cytomegalovirus exposure and HLA in healthy donors. CDR3 length equals 14 residues. With V trimmed by 5 bases and J by 4 bases, 4 bases remained unmatched. Germline V gene sequence: CDR1 SGHAT, CDR2 FQNNGV. Researchers ran the PCR with 60 Vbeta and 13 Jbeta primers. The assay was immunoSEQ multiplex PCR, and TCRdb's table has in-frame clones only and misses some. The sample lists about 82,000 clones; 63% were seen once. What was sequenced was PBMCs. The chain joins TRBV11-2 to TRBJ1-4, with 7 bases aligning to TRBD1. The TCR comes from a woman between 35 and 50 years old in good health and CMV-seropositive. The CDR3 DNA sequence: TGTGCCAGCAGCGCGGGACAGAATAATGAAAAACTGTTTTTT. Translating it yields CASSAGQNNEKLFF.